One sample yielded the 13 T cell receptor beta chains listed below, sequenced in a study of blood T cell repertoires in COVID-19. Sequencing used immunoSEQ multiplex PCR; TCRdb keeps in-frame clones, though not all of them. Among approximately 100,000 clones listed, approximately 84% were seen once. What was sequenced was peripheral blood. These receptor sequences come from a man aged 60 to 75 with acute or convalescent COVID-19.

This clone has just one count. The chain joins TRBV9 to TRBJ2-1, with TRBD1 matching 9 bases. Germline CDR1 is SGDLS and CDR2 is YYNGEE. The junction had 3 bases not matched to a gene; V was cut back by 4 bases and J by 1 base. The CDR3 spans 15 residues. CDR3 sequence: CASSPGTGSYNEQFF. The CDR3 DNA reads TGTGCCAGCAGCCCCGGGACAGGGTCCTACAATGAGCAGTTCTTC.

V gene TRBV24-1 combines with J gene TRBJ1-5, with 8 bases that match TRBD1. Unmatched junction bases numbered 7, after V lost 5 bases and J lost 11 bases. Per germline, CDR1 KGHDR and CDR2 SFDVKD. The CDR3 extends over 13 amino acids. Here the CDR3 reads CATSAQQGGSQHF. Written as DNA, the CDR3 is TGTGCCACCAGTGCCCAACAGGGGGGATCCCAGCATTTT.

The chain couples TRBV5-1 to TRBJ1-2; TRBD1 aligns across 8 bases. Germline V CDR1 and CDR2: SGHRS, YFSETQ. The V gene end was trimmed by 4 bases and the J gene end by 13 bases; junction bases not matched to a gene: 15. This CDR3 is built from 14 residues. The CDR3 protein is CASSPTGQGESGTF. CDR3 nucleotide sequence: TGCGCCAGCAGCCCCACCGGACAGGGCGAGTCGGGCACCTTC.

This clone was counted a few times. In DNA, the CDR3 is TGTGCCAGCAGCGAGACAGGGTATCTGGAGACCCAGTACTTC. As protein: CASSETGYLETQYF. This rearrangement joins TRBV7-9 to TRBJ2-5, with 7 bases matching TRBD1. Trimming took 5 bases from V and 5 from J; bases not matched to a gene: 8. The CDR3 has 14 amino acids. CDR1 is SEHNR, CDR2 FQNEAQ, per germline (reference sequence).

The V call is TRBV5-1, the J call TRBJ2-1; D possibly corresponds to TRBD1 (6 bases). CDR3 size: 12 residues. Trimming removed 5 bases from V and 5 bases from J, with 8 bases in between. Germline loops: CDR1 SGHRS, CDR2 YFSETQ. In nucleotides, the CDR3 is TGCGCCAGCAGACGGGACAACAATGAGCAGTTCTTC. As protein: CASRRDNNEQFF.

This clone was seen a single time. The CDR3, as DNA: TGTGCCGCTTCCGGGACAGGGACTTTTGGCACCATATATTTT. Amino acids: CAASGTGTFGTIYF. V gene TRBV19 combines with J gene TRBJ1-3, with 9 bases that match TRBD1. V shed 11 bases, J shed 9 bases, and the junction held 14 bases outside the gene matches. Per the germline V gene, CDR1 is LNHDA and CDR2 is SQIVND (reference sequence). CDR3 length equals 14 residues.

The rearrangement links TRBV24-1 to TRBJ2-1, with a weak D call TRBD1 (6 bases). The CDR3 spans 16 residues. The V end was cut by 3 bases, the J end by 5 bases, with 16 bases between. The germline V gene encodes CDR1 KGHDR and CDR2 SFDVKD. The CDR3 is CATSDSLLGANNEQFF. The CDR3 nucleotides are TGTGCCACCAGTGATAGTCTTCTGGGGGCTAACAATGAGCAGTTCTTC.

This clone was counted a single time. This chain joins TRBV7-3 and TRBJ2-2, with D possibly matching TRBD2 (6 bases). The V and J ends lost 4 bases and 7 bases respectively, with 13 bases between them. Per germline, CDR1 SGHTA and CDR2 FQGTGA. The CDR3 has 14 residues. The CDR3 region has the DNA TGTGCCAGCAGCTGGAATGCGGGGTTCGGGGAGCTGTTTTTT. Translated, it gives CASSWNAGFGELFF.

The chain recombines TRBV24-1 with TRBJ1-4; 11 nucleotides match TRBD1. The germline V gene encodes CDR1 KGHDR and CDR2 SFDVKD. The CDR3 is made up of 15 amino acids. V trimming: 2 bases; J trimming: 8 bases; junction bases outside the gene matches: 3. The CDR3 DNA follows: TGTGCCACCAGTGATTGGGGACAGGGGGAGGAAAAACTGTTTTTT. Its protein is CATSDWGQGEEKLFF.

V gene TRBV2 combines with J gene TRBJ1-2; D remains ambiguous. The CDR3 has 12 amino acids. The V end lost 1 base, the J end lost 8 bases, and 8 bases lay between the germline ends. CDR1 and CDR2 (germline): SNHLY, FYNNEI. CDR3 amino acids: CASSEVGKGYTF. CDR3 sequence (DNA): TGTGCCAGCAGTGAAGTGGGCAAAGGCTACACCTTC.

V usage is TRBV10-1 and J usage is TRBJ2-2; TRBD2 matches at 7 bases. Trimming at V came to 0 bases and at J to 2 bases, leaving 3 bases not matched to a gene. The length of the CDR3 is 16 residues. Germline CDR1 is WNHNN and CDR2 is SYGVQD (reference sequence). This CDR3 reads CASSESTSANTGELFF. CDR3 DNA: TGCGCCAGCAGTGAGTCAACTAGCGCAAACACCGGGGAGCTGTTTTTT.

V usage is TRBV4-3 and J usage is TRBJ1-5, with a tentative D call TRBD1 (5 bases). This CDR3 contains 16 residues. V lost 0 bases, J lost 3 bases, and 12 bases lay in between. Germline lookup yields CDR1 LGHNA and CDR2 YSLEER. Written as DNA, the CDR3 is TGCGCCAGCAGCCAAGATTCCGGGGGTGCCAATCAGCCCCAGCATTTT. Protein sequence: CASSQDSGGANQPQHF.

The chain carries TRBV6-2 or TRBV6-3 and TRBJ1-2, with D uncertain. Germline V lookup: CDR1 MNHEY, CDR2 SVGEGT. V gave up 3 bases and J gave up 4 bases, with 6 bases separating them. The CDR3 consists of 12 residues. CDR3 nucleotides: TGTGCCAGCAGTTATGGGCGCTATGGCTACACCTTC. It is translated as CASSYGRYGYTF.